This TCR beta chain is from a study of HIV-infected patients and healthy controls. Overall study results and limits: In HIV-infected patients, the apparent post-therapy Gini index recovery did not replicate in size-matched data.

This clonotype was detected many times. Antigen: not known. All unsorted peripheral T cells were captured because whole blood was used without fractionation. cDNA was made from 500 ng RNA using alpha and beta constant primers. Alpha and beta chain libraries were made separately by chain-specific third strand synthesis with multiplexing indices. Each CDR3 protein is one row after TCRdb ran MiXCR on the 5' RACE reads. The sample contains approximately 9,400 distinct CDR3 sequences, over 7.5% of which appear only once. The CDR3 length is 14 residues. CDR1 is MNHEY and CDR2 is SVGAGI in the germline V gene. V lost 9 bases and J 0 bases, leaving 9 bases between the germline ends.

The J gene is TRBJ1-6, the V gene TRBV6-5; D is ambiguous. Sequencing was performed on blood. The source is an adult in good health. The CDR3 bases are TGTGCCAGTGGGGTGAGCTCCTATAATTCACCCCTCCACTTT. This encodes CASGVSSYNSPLHF.